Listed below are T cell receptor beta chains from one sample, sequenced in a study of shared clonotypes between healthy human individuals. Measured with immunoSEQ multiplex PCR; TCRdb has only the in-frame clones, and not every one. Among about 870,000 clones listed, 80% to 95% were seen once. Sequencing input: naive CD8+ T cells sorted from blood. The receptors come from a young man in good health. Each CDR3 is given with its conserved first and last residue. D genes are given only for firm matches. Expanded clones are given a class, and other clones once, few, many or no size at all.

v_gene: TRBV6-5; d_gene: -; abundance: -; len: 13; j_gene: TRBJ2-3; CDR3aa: CASSSLAADTQYF; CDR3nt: TGTGCCAGCAGTTCCCTAGCTGCAGATACGCAGTATTTT
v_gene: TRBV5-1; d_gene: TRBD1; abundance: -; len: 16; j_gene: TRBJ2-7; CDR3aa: CASSPGQGSSSYEQYF; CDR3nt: TGCGCCAGCAGCCCGGGACAGGGTTCAAGCTCCTACGAGCAGTACTTC
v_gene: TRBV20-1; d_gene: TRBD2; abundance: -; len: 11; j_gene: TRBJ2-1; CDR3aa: CSPSGGDEQFF; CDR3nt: TGCAGCCCGTCCGGGGGGGATGAGCAGTTCTTC
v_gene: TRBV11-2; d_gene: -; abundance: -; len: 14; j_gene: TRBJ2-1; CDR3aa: CASSLGPGHNEQFF; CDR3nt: TGTGCCAGCAGCTTAGGTCCAGGTCACAATGAGCAGTTCTTC
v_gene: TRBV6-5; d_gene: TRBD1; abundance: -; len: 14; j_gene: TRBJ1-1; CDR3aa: CASSNDDRATEAFF; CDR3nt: TGTGCCAGCAGTAACGACGACAGGGCGACTGAAGCTTTCTTT
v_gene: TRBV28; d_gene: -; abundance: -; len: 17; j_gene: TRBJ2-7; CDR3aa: CASSLSYDRTSREEQYF; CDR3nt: TGTGCCAGCAGTTTATCCTACGACAGAACCAGTCGGGAGGAGCAGTACTTC
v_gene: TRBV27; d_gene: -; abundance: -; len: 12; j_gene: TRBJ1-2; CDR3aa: CASRTGGHGYTF; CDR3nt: TGTGCCAGCAGGACTGGTGGGCATGGCTACACCTTC
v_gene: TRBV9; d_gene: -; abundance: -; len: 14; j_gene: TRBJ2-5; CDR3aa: CASSVTGSQETQYF; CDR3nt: TGTGCCAGCAGCGTGACAGGTTCCCAAGAGACCCAGTACTTC
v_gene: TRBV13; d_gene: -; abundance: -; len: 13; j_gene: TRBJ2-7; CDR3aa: CASSFRGPYEQYF; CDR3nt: TGTGCCAGCAGCTTCCGTGGACCGTACGAGCAGTACTTC
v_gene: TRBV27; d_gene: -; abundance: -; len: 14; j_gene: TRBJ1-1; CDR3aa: CASRVAGANTEAFF; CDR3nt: TGTGCCAGCAGAGTGGCAGGCGCGAACACTGAAGCTTTCTTT
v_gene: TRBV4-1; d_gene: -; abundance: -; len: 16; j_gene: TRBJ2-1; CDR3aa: CASSQVLASSYNEQFF; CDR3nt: TGCGCCAGCAGCCAAGTTTTGGCGAGCTCCTACAATGAGCAGTTCTTC
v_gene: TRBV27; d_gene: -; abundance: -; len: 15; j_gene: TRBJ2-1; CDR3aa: CASSLPGAGLNEQFF; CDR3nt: TGTGCCAGCAGCCTCCCCGGGGCGGGCCTAAATGAGCAGTTCTTC
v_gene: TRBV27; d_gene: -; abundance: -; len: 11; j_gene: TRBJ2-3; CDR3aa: CASSSGNTQYF; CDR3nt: TGTGCCAGCAGTTCAGGGAATACGCAGTATTTT
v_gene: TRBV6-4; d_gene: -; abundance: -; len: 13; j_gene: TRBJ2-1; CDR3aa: CASSPGVFGEQFF; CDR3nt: TGTGCCAGCAGTCCAGGGGTGTTTGGTGAGCAGTTCTTC
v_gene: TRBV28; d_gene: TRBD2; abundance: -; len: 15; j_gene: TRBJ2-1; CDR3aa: CASSFGTSATNEQFF; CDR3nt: TGTGCCAGCAGTTTCGGGACTAGCGCAACTAATGAGCAGTTCTTC
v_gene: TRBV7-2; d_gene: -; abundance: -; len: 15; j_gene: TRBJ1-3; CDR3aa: CASSLYPPSGNTIYF; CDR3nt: TGTGCCAGCAGCTTATATCCTCCCTCTGGAAACACCATATATTTT
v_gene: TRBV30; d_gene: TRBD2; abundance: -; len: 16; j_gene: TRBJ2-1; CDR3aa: CAWSATTAGVDNEQFF; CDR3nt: TGTGCCTGGAGTGCTACGACAGCGGGAGTGGACAATGAGCAGTTCTTC
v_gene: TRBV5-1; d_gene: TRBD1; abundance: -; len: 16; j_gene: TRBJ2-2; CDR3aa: CASSQEDRAVTGELFF; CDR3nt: TGCGCCAGCAGCCAGGAAGACAGGGCTGTCACCGGGGAGCTGTTTTTT
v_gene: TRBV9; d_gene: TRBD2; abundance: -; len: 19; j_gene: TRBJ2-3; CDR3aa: CASSVEEFYSGRDTDTQYF; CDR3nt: TGTGCCAGCAGCGTAGAGGAATTCTATAGCGGGAGAGACACAGATACGCAGTATTTT
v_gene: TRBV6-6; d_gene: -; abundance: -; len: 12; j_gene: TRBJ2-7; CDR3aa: CASGGLSYEQYF; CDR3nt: TGTGCCAGCGGTGGACTCTCCTACGAGCAGTACTTC
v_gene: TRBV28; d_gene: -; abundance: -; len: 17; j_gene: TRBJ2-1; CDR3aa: CASSLNPLEGLQGEQFF; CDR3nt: TGTGCCAGCAGTTTAAACCCACTAGAGGGACTCCAGGGTGAGCAGTTCTTC
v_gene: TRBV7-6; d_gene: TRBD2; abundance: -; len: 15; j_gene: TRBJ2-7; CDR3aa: CASSPLGGDSYEQYF; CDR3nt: TGTGCCAGCAGCCCCCTTGGGGGGGACTCCTACGAGCAGTACTTC
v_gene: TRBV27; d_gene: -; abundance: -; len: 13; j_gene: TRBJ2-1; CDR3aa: CASSLQGYNEQFF; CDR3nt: TGTGCCAGCAGTCTACAGGGCTACAATGAGCAGTTCTTC
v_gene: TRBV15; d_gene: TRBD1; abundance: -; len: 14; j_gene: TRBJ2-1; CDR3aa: CATSRGQGRNEQFF; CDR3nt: TGTGCCACCAGCAGAGGACAGGGTAGGAATGAGCAGTTCTTC
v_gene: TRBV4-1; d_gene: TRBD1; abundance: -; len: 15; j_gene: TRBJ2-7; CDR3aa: CASSRSGTGAYEQYF; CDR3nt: TGCGCCAGCAGCCGATCCGGGACAGGGGCCTACGAGCAGTACTTC
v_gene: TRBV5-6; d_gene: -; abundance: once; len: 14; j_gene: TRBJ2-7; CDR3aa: CASSSRRGTYEQYF; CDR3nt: TGTGCCAGCAGCTCCCGTCGGGGAACCTACGAGCAGTACTTC
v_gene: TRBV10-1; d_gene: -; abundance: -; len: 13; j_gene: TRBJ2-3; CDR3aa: CASSGRGVDTQYF; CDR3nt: TGCGCCAGCTCGGGACGTGGGGTAGATACGCAGTATTTT
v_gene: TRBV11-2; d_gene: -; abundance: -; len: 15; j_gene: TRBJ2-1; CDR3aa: CASSLGIRGRNEQFF; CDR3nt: TGTGCCAGCAGCTTAGGAATTAGGGGTCGGAATGAGCAGTTCTTC
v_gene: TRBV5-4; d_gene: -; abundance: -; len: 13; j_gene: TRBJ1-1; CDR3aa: CASRGVLNTEAFF; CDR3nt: TGTGCCAGCAGGGGGGTATTGAACACTGAAGCTTTCTTT
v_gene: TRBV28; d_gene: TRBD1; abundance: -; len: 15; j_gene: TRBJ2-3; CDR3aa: CASSPGTGTFDTQYF; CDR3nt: TGTGCCAGCAGTCCCGGGACAGGGACGTTCGATACGCAGTATTTT
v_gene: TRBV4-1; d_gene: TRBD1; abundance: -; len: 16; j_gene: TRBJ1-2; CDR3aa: CASSQEMRQGGYGYTF; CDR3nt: TGCGCCAGCAGCCAAGAGATGAGACAGGGGGGCTATGGCTACACCTTC
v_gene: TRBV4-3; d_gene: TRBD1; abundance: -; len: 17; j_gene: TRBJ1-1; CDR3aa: CASSQDLDREVHTEAFF; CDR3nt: TGCGCCAGCAGCCAAGATCTCGACAGGGAGGTTCACACTGAAGCTTTCTTT
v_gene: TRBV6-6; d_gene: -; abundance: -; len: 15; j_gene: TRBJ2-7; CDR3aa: CASSQGRNGLYEQYF; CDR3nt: TGTGCCAGCAGTCAGGGCCGGAATGGTCTATACGAGCAGTACTTC
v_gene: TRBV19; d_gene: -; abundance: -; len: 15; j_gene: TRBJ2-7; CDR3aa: CASSPGWRGVYEQYF; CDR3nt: TGTGCCAGTAGTCCGGGATGGCGGGGAGTCTACGAGCAGTACTTC
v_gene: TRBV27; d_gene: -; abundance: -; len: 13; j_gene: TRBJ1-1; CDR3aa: CASSWGLGTEAFF; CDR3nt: TGTGCCAGCAGTTGGGGGCTTGGCACTGAAGCTTTCTTT
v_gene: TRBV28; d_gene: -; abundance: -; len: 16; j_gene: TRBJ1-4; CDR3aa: CASSFPPQRRHEKLFF; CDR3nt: TGTGCCAGCAGTTTTCCGCCCCAAAGGCGGCATGAAAAACTGTTTTTT
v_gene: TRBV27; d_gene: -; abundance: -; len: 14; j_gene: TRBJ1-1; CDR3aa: CASSSGTMNTEAFF; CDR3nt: TGTGCCAGCAGTTCCGGGACAATGAACACTGAAGCTTTCTTT
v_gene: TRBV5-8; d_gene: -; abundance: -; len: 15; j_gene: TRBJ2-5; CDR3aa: CASRPRPGYQETQYF; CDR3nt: TGTGCCAGCAGACCACGGCCGGGCTACCAAGAGACCCAGTACTTC
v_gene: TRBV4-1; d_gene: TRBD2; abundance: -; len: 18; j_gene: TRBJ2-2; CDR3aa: CASSQGTSGRAGTGELFF; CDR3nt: TGCGCCAGCAGCCAAGGGACTAGCGGGAGGGCCGGGACCGGGGAGCTGTTTTTT
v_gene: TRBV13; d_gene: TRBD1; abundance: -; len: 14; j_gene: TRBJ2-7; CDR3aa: CASSPKDRAHEQYF; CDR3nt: TGTGCCAGCAGCCCGAAGGACAGGGCCCATGAGCAGTACTTC
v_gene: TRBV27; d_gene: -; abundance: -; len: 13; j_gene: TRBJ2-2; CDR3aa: CASSPYNTGELFF; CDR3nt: TGTGCCAGCAGTCCTTATAACACCGGGGAGCTGTTTTTT
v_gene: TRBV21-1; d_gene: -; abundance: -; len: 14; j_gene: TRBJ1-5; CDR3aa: CASVPGQANQPQHF; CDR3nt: TGTGCCAGCGTACCGGGACAGGCCAATCAGCCCCAGCATTTT
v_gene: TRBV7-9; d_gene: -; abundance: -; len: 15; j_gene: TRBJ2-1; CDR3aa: CASSLQTGKFDEQFF; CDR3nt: TGTGCCAGCAGCTTACAGACAGGCAAGTTCGATGAGCAGTTCTTC